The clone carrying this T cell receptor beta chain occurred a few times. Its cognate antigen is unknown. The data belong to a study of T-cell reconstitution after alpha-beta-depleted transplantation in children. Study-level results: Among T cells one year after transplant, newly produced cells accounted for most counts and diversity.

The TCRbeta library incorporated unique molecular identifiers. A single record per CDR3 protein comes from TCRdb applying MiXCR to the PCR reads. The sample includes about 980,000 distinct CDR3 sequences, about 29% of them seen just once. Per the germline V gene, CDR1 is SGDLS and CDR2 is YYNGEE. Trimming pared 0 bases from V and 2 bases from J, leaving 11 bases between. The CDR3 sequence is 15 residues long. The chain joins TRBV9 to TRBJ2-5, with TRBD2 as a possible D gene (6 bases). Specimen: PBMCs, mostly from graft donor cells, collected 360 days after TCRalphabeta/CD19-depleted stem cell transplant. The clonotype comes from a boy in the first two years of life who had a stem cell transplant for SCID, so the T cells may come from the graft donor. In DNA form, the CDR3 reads TGTGCCAGCAGCGTAGTGGGAGGAGTACAAGAGACCCAGTACTTC. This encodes CASSVVGGVQETQYF.